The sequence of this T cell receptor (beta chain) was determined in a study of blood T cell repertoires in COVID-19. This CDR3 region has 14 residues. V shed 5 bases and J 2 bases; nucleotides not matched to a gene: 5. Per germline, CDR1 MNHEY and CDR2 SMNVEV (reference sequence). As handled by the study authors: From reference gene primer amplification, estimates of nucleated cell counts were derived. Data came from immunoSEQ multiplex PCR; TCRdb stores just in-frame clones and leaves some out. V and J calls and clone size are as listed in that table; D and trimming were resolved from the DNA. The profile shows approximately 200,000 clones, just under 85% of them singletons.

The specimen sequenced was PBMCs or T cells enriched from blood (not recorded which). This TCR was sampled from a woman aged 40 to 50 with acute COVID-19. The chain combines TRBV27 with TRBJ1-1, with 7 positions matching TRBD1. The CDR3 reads CASSRDRKNTEAFF. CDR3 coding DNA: TGTGCCAGCAGTCGGGACAGAAAAAACACTGAAGCTTTCTTT.